Below are 21 T cell receptor beta chains sequenced from a single sample in a study of CD8 T cells in Susac syndrome (dated by TCRdb to between 2019 and 2020). The library was obtained by the immunoSEQ multiplex PCR assay. RNA was extracted with the RNeasy kit and roughly 0.5 to 1 ug was reverse transcribed using random hexamers. TCRdb ran its own pipeline on the public reads, namely fastp trimming at Q25 and MiXCR clone calling, and kept in-frame beta chains. Rows matching on CDR3 protein sequence are summarized as one entry with the most common DNA and genes. The sample has about 200,000 distinct CDR3 sequences on record, 90% to 95% of them singletons. The leading ten clones occupy 0.093% of the sample. Sequenced input: CD4+ T cells from PBMCs. The receptors originated from a human donor with multiple sclerosis.

This chain joins TRBV24-1 and TRBJ2-5; no clear D. Trimming pared 5 bases from V and 3 bases from J, leaving 3 bases between. The CDR3 covers 11 residues. Germline CDR1 and CDR2: KGHDR and SFDVKD. CDR3 DNA: TGTGCCACCAGTGTGGAAGAGACCCAGTACTTC. It translates to CATSVEETQYF.

The CDR3 loop reads CASVLLGGSEAFF. In nucleotides, the CDR3 is TGTGCCAGCGTCCTGTTAGGGGGCTCTGAAGCTTTCTTT. The rearrangement uses TRBV5-4 and TRBJ1-1; 7 bases are shared with TRBD1. After removal of 7 bases from V and 6 bases from J, the junction contained 9 bases not matched to a gene. This CDR3 comprises 13 residues. CDR1 is SGHNT and CDR2 is YYREEE in the germline V gene (reference sequence). The variable domain in full, completed from reference TRBV5-4 and TRBJ1-1, reads ETGVTQSPTHLIKTRGQQVTLRCSSQSGHNTVSWYQQALGQGPQFIFQYYREEENGRGNFPPRFSGLQFPNYSSELNVNALELDDSALYLCASVLLGGSEAFFGQGTRLTVV.

This chain uses TRBV19 with TRBJ2-1, with D possibly being TRBD1 or TRBD2 (5 bases each). Germline V gene data show CDR1 as LNHDA and CDR2 as SQIVND (reference sequence). The ends were cut back, 5 bases at V and 4 bases at J, with 12 bases in the middle. This CDR3 has 14 amino acids. The DNA for the CDR3 is TGTGCCAGTAGTGGGGGACCGATGTACAATGAGCAGTTCTTC. It translates to CASSGGPMYNEQFF.

In its sample, this clonotype was seen once. The J gene is TRBJ2-1, the V gene TRBV12-5; 12 bases fit TRBD1. The V gene's germline CDR1 is LGHNT and CDR2 FRNRAP. The CDR3 is 15 residues long. V lost 6 bases and J lost 10; bases outside the gene matches: 10. Written as DNA, the CDR3 is TGTGCTAGTGGCAGTCTGGGACAGGGGGCTTTCGAGCAGTTCTTC. This codes for CASGSLGQGAFEQFF.

The rearrangement uses TRBV20-1 and TRBJ1-2; 7 bases map to TRBD1. V lost 6 bases, J lost 7 bases, and 5 bases stayed unmatched. Germline CDR1 reads DFQATT; CDR2 reads SNEGSKA (reference sequence). CDR3 length: 11 amino acids. CDR3 sequence reads: CSATTGPGYTF. CDR3 DNA: TGCAGTGCCACGACAGGGCCTGGCTACACCTTC.

This sequence joins TRBV13 and TRBJ2-7; 7 bases are a match to TRBD2. J was trimmed by 5 bases and V by 4 bases; bases with no gene match: 8. This CDR3 has 14 residues. Looked up from germline, CDR1 is PRHDT and CDR2 is FYEKMQ (reference sequence). The CDR3 loop is CASSSRGGRDEQYF. DNA for the CDR3: TGTGCCAGCAGCTCCCGGGGAGGGAGAGACGAGCAGTACTTC.

The genes are TRBV24-1 and TRBJ2-1, with D perhaps assigned TRBD1 or TRBD2 (5 bases each). CDR3 size: 13 residues. Germline CDR1 reads KGHDR; CDR2 reads SFDVKD. V lost 7 bases to trimming and J lost 8 bases, with 14 bases between them. The CDR3 spells CATSWGMRDEQFF. For the CDR3, the DNA is TGTGCCACCAGCTGGGGGATGAGAGATGAGCAGTTCTTC.

The chain is built from TRBV20-1 and TRBJ2-5, with 7 bases matching TRBD2. The germline CDR1 and CDR2 sequences are DFQATT and SNEGSKA (reference sequence). V dropped 3 bases and J dropped 10; count of bases not matched to a gene: 11. The CDR3 contains 13 residues. CDR3 sequence reads: CSASSRSWGGQYF. The DNA of the CDR3 is TGCAGTGCTAGCAGCAGGTCGTGGGGGGGCCAGTACTTC.

The chain has TRBV12-3 or TRBV12-4 and TRBJ2-7; D possibly corresponds to TRBD2 (5 bases). V dropped 10 bases and J dropped 6 bases, with 19 bases sitting between them. The CDR3 is made up of 13 amino acids. Here the CDR3 DNA reads TGTGCCACCCCCAGGAGGAACTCGGGCGAGCAGTACTTC. It codes for CATPRRNSGEQYF.

V and J are TRBV6-5 and TRBJ1-1; 8 bases align to TRBD1. The CDR3 runs to 13 residues. J gave up 3 bases and V 7 bases, and 4 bases lay outside the gene matches. Germline lookup yields CDR1 MNHEY and CDR2 SVGAGI. The CDR3 spells CASNDRGHTEAFF. In DNA, the CDR3 is TGTGCCAGCAATGACAGGGGACACACTGAAGCTTTCTTT.

The genes are TRBV3-1 and TRBJ1-4; perhaps TRBD1 as D (5 bases). V was cut by 4 bases and J by 12 bases, with 21 bases left in between. Per germline, CDR1 LGHDT and CDR2 YNNKEL (reference sequence). CDR3 length equals 15 residues. CDR3: CASSPLLGPPGELFF. In nucleotides, the CDR3 is TGTGCCAGCAGCCCTCTCCTCGGACCGCCGGGGGAACTGTTTTTT.

V usage is TRBV12-3 or TRBV12-4 and J usage is TRBJ2-7; 8 bases are shared with TRBD1. The CDR3 contains 14 residues. V shed 6 bases and J 2 bases; nucleotides not matched to a gene: 6. CDR3 protein: CASRRQGSAYEQYF. The CDR3 nucleotides are TGTGCCAGCAGACGACAGGGGTCGGCCTACGAGCAGTACTTC.

The chain links TRBV29-1 to TRBJ2-1; 7 bases match TRBD2. CDR3 length: 15 amino acids. Germline V gives CDR1 SQVTM, CDR2 ANQGSEA. V gave up 7 bases and J gave up 0 bases; unmatched junction bases: 9. CDR3 protein: CSAGGGTSSYNEQFF. The CDR3 DNA reads TGCAGCGCTGGGGGGGGAACAAGCTCCTACAATGAGCAGTTCTTC.

The V gene is TRBV5-1, the J gene TRBJ2-7; 8 bases agree with TRBD2. The CDR3 spans 13 residues. Trimming removed 6 bases from V and 5 bases from J; junction bases left unmatched: 7. Germline loops: CDR1 SGHRS, CDR2 YFSETQ. This CDR3 is CASKEREKNEQYF. The DNA of the CDR3 is TGCGCCAGCAAGGAGCGGGAGAAGAACGAGCAGTACTTC.

The rearrangement uses TRBV9 and TRBJ2-7; 7 bases match TRBD1. V was pared by 4 bases and J by 0 bases, with 7 bases of the junction left unmatched. From germline, CDR1 is SGDLS and CDR2 YYNGEE. The length of the CDR3 is 15 residues. CDR3 region: CASSPRQGLSYEQYF. The CDR3 DNA is TGTGCCAGCAGCCCCCGACAGGGTCTCTCCTACGAGCAGTACTTC.

This clonotype was seen just once. V and J are TRBV4-2 and TRBJ1-2; tentative D call: TRBD1 (5 bases). The germline gives CDR1 LGHNA, CDR2 YNFKEQ. There are 15 residues in the CDR3. V was clipped by 1 base and J by 8 bases, with 17 bases between them. The CDR3 coding sequence is TGTGCCAGCAGCCAAGTCCAGGAGCGGGGCCCCGGCTACACCTTC. This codes for CASSQVQERGPGYTF.

The chain is built from TRBV3-1 and TRBJ1-1; D is uncertain. The germline gives CDR1 LGHDT, CDR2 YNNKEL (reference sequence). V was pared by 4 bases and J by 4 bases, with 13 bases between. The CDR3 spans 14 residues. The DNA of the CDR3 is TGTGCCAGCAGCCCCGGGTCTCACCCCACTGAAGCTTTCTTT. Its translation is CASSPGSHPTEAFF.

The chain employs TRBV3-1 and TRBJ1-1; the D is unclear. Germline V gives CDR1 LGHDT, CDR2 YNNKEL (reference sequence). The V and J ends lost 0 bases and 1 base respectively, with 9 bases between them. This CDR3 is built from 15 residues. CDR3 sequence (DNA): TGTGCCAGCAGCCAAGATCAGGCGGGGAACACTGAAGCTTTCTTT. This sequence encodes CASSQDQAGNTEAFF.

This sequence joins TRBV4-2 and TRBJ1-5; the D is unclear. The germline V and J ends were trimmed by 0 bases and 9 bases, with 12 bases remaining between them. This CDR3 comprises 14 residues. The germline V gene encodes CDR1 LGHNA and CDR2 YNFKEQ. The CDR3 here is CASSQDLTERPQHF. For the CDR3, the DNA is TGTGCCAGCAGCCAAGATCTGACGGAGAGGCCCCAGCATTTT.

This chain connects TRBV12-5 to TRBJ1-2, with D uncertain. The CDR3 totals 13 residues. Germline V gives CDR1 LGHNT, CDR2 FRNRAP. V shed 5 bases and J shed 1 base, with 8 bases lying between them. The chain's CDR3 is CASGPTVNYGYTF. As DNA, the CDR3 is TGTGCTAGTGGTCCGACGGTTAACTATGGCTACACCTTC.

V and J are TRBV20-1 and TRBJ1-4; possible D gene TRBD1, 6 bases. There are 10 residues in the CDR3. The V end was cut by 6 bases, the J end by 8 bases, with 7 bases between. Germline CDR1 reads DFQATT; CDR2 reads SNEGSKA (reference sequence). The CDR3 is CSAQGEKLFF. CDR3 nucleotide sequence: TGCAGTGCCCAGGGGGAAAAACTGTTTTTT.